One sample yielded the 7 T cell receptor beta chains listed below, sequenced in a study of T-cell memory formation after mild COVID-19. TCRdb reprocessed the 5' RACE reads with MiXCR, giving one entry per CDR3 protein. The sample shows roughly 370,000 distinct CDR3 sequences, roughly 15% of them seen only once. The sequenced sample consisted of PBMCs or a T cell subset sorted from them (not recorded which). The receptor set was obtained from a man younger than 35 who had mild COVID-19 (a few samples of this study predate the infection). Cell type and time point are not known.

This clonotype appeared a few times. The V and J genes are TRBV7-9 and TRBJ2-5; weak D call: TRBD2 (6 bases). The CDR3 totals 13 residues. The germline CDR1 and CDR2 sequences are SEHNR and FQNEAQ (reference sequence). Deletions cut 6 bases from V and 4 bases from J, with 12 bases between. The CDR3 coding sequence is TGTGCCAGCAGGGGACTCCGGGGAGAGACCCAGTACTTC. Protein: CASRGLRGETQYF.

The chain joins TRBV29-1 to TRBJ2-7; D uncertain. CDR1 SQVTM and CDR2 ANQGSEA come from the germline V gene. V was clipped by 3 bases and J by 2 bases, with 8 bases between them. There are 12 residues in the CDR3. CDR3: CSVDEHPYEQYV. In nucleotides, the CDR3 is TGCAGCGTTGATGAGCATCCCTACGAGCAGTACGTC.

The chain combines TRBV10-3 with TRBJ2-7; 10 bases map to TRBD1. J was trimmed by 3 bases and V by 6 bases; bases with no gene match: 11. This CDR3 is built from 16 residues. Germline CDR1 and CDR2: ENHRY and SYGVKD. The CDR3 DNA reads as TGTGCCATCAGGAGGGGAGAGACAGGGGGCAACTACGAGCAGTACTTC. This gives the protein CAIRRGETGGNYEQYF.

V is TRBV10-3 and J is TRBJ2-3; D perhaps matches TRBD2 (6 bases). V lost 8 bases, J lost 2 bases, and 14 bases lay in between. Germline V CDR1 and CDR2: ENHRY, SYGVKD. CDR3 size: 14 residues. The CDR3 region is CAILEEGPTDTQYF. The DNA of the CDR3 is TGTGCCATCCTGGAGGAGGGACCCACAGATACGCAGTATTTT.

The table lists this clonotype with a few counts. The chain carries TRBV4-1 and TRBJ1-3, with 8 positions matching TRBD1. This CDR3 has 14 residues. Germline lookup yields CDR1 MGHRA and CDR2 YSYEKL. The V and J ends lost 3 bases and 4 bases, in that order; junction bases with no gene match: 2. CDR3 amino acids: CASSQTGVGNTIYF. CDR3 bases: TGCGCCAGCAGCCAGACAGGGGTCGGAAACACCATATATTTT.

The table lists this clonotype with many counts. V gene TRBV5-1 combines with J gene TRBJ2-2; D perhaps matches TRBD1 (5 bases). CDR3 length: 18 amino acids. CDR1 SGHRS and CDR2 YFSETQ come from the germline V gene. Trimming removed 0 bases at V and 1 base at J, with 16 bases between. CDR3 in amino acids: CASSLESGRGWNTGELFF. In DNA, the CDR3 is TGCGCCAGCAGCTTGGAATCTGGTAGGGGCTGGAACACCGGGGAGCTGTTTTTT.

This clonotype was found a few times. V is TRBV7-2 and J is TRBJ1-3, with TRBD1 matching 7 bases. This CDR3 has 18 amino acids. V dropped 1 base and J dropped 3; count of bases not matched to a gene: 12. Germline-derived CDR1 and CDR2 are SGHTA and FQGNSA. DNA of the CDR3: TGTGCCAGCAGCTTAGTTGGGTTGGCAGGGGGGAATGGAAACACCATATATTTT. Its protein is CASSLVGLAGGNGNTIYF.